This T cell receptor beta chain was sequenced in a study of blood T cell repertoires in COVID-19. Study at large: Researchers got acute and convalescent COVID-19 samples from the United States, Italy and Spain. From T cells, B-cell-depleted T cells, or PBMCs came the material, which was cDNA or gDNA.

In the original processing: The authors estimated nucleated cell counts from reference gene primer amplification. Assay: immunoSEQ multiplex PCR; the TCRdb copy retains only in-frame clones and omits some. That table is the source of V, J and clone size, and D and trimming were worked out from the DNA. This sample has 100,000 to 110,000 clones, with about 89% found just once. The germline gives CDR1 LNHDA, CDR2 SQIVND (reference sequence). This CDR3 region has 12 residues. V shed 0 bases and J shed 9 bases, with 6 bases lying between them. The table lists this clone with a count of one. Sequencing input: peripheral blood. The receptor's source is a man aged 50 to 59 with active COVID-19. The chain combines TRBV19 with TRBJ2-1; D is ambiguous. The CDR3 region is CASSIDSREQFF. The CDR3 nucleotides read TGTGCCAGTAGTATAGATAGCCGTGAGCAGTTCTTC.